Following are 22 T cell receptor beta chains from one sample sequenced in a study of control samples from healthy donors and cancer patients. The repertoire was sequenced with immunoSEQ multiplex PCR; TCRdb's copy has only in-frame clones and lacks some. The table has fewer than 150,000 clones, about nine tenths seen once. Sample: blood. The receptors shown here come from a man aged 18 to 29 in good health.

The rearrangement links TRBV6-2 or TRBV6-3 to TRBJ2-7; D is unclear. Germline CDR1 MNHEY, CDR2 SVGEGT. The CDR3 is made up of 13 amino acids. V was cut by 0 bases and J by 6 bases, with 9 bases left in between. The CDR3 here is CASSYSNPGEQYV. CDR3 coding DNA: TGTGCCAGCAGTTACTCGAATCCGGGCGAGCAGTACGTC.

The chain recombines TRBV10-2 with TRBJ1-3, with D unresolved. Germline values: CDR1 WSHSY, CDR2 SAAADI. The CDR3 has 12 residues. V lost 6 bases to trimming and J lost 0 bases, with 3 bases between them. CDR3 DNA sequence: TGCGCCAGCAGGGCCTCTGGAAACACCATATATTTT. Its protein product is CASRASGNTIYF.

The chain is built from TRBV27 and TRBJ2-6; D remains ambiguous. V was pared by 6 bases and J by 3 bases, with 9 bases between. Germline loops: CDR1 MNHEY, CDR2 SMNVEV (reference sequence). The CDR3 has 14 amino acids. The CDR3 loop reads CASSLIYGANVLTF. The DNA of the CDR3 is TGTGCCAGCAGCCTAATATATGGGGCCAACGTCCTGACTTTC.

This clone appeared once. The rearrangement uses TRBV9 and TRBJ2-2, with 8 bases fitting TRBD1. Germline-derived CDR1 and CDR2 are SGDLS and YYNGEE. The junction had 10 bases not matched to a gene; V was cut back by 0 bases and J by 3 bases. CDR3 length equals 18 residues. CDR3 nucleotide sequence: TGTGCCAGCAGCGTAGACAGGTCAGGGGGCCGTCACACCGGGGAGCTGTTTTTT. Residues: CASSVDRSGGRHTGELFF. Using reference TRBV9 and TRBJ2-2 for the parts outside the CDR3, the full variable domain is DSGVTQTPKHLITATGQRVTLRCSPRSGDLSVYWYQQSLDQGLQFLIQYYNGEERAKGNILERFSAQQFPDLHSELNLSSLELGDSALYFCASSVDRSGGRHTGELFFGEGSRLTVL.

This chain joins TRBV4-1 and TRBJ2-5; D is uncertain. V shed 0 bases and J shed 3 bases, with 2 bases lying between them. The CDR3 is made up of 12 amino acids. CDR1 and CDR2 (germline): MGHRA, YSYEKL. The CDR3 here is CASSQDEETQYF. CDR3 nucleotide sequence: TGCGCCAGCAGCCAAGATGAAGAGACCCAGTACTTC.

This CDR3 is CASSVTEGWTGELFF. The CDR3 nucleotides are TGTGCCAGCAGCGTAACGGAGGGGTGGACCGGGGAGCTGTTTTTT. The genes are TRBV9 and TRBJ2-2; TRBD2 might be the D (6 bases). This CDR3 has 15 amino acids. Trimming cost V 1 base and J 5 bases, with 12 bases left between them. Germline V CDR1 and CDR2: SGDLS, YYNGEE.

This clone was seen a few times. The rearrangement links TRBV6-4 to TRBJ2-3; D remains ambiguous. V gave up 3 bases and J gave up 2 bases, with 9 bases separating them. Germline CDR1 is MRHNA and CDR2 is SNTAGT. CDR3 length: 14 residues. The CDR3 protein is CASSEGPHTDTQYF. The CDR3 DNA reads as TGTGCCAGCAGTGAGGGTCCTCACACAGATACGCAGTATTTT.

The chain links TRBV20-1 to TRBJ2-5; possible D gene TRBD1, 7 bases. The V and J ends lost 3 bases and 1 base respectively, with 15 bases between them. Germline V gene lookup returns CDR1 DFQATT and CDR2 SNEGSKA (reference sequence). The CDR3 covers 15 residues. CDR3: CSASTGGGIQETQYF. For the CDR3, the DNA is TGCAGTGCTAGTACTGGAGGGGGCATCCAAGAGACCCAGTACTTC.

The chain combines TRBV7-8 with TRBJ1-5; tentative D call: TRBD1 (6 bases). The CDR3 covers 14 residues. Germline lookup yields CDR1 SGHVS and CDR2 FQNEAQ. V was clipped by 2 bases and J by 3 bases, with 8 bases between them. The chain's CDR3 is CASSLRQVNQPQHF. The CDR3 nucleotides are TGTGCCAGCAGCTTACGACAGGTCAATCAGCCCCAGCATTTT. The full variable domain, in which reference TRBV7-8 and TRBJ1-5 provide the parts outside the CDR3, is GAGVSQSPRYKVAKRGQDVALRCDPISGHVSLFWYQQALGQGPEFLTYFQNEAQLDKSGLPSDRFFAERPEGSVSTLKIQRTQQEDSAVYLCASSLRQVNQPQHFGDGTRLSIL.

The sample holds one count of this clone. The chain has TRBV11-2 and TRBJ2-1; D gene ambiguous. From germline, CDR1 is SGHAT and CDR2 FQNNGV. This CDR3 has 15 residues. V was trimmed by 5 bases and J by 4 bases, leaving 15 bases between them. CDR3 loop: CASSPRSNTYNEQFF. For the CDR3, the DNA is TGTGCCAGCAGCCCTCGGTCGAATACGTACAATGAGCAGTTCTTC.

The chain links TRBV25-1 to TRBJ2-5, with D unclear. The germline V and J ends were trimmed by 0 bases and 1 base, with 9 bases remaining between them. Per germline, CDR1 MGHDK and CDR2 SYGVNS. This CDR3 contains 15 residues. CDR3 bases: TGTGCCAGCAGTGAATATGGGCGGATCCAAGAGACCCAGTACTTC. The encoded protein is CASSEYGRIQETQYF.

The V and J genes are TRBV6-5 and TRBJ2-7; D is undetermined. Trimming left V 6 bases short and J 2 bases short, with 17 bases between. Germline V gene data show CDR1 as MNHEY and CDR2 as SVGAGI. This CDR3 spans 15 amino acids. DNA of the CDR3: TGTGCCAGCAGCCCATCAAGCGTAGGAACCTACGAGCAGTACTTC. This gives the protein CASSPSSVGTYEQYF.

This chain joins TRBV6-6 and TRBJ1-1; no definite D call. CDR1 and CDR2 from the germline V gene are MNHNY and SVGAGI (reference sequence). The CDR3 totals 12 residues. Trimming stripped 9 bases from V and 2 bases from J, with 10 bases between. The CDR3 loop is CASKRSNTEAFF. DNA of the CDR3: TGTGCCAGTAAACGTTCTAACACTGAAGCTTTCTTT.

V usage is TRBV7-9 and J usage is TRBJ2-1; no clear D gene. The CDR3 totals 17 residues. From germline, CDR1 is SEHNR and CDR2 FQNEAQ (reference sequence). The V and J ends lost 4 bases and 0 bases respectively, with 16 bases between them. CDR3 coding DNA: TGTGCCAGCAGCTACCGCCCGCAGGAGAGCTCCTACAATGAGCAGTTCTTC. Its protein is CASSYRPQESSYNEQFF.

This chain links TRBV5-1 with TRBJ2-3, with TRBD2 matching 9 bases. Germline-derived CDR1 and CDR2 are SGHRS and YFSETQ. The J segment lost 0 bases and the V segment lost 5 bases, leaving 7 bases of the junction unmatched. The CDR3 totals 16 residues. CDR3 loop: CASSPTSGSSTDTQYF. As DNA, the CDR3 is TGCGCCAGCAGTCCTACTAGCGGGTCGAGCACAGATACGCAGTATTTT.

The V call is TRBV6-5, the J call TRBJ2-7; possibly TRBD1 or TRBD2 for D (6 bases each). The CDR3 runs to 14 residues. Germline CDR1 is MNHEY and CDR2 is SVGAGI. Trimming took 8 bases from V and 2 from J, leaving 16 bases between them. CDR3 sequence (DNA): TGTGCCAGCCACTTAGCGGACAGCCCCTACGAGCAGTACTTC. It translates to CASHLADSPYEQYF.

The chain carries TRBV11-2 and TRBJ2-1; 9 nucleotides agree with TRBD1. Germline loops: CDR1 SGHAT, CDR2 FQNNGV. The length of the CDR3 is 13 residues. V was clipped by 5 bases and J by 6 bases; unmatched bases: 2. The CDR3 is CASSPTGGNEQFF. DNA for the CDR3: TGTGCCAGCAGCCCGACAGGGGGCAATGAGCAGTTCTTC.

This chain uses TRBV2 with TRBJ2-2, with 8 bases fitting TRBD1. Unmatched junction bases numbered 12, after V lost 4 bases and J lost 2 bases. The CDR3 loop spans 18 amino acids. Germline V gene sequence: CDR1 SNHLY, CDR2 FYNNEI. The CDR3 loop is CASSATLRGQGNTGELFF. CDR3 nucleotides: TGTGCCAGCAGTGCAACTTTGAGAGGACAGGGAAACACCGGGGAGCTGTTTTTT.

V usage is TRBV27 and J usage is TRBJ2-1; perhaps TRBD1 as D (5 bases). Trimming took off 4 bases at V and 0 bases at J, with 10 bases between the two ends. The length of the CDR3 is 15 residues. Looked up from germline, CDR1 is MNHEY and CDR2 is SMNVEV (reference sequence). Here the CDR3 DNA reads TGTGCCAGCAGTTACGACAGCAGCTCCTACAATGAGCAGTTCTTC. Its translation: CASSYDSSSYNEQFF.

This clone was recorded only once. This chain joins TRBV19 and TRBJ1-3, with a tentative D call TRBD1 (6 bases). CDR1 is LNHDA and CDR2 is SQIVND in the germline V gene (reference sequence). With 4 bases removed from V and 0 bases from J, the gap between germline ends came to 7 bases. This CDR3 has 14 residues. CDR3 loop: CASSRQDSGNTIYF. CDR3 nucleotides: TGTGCCAGTAGTAGACAGGACTCTGGAAACACCATATATTTT.

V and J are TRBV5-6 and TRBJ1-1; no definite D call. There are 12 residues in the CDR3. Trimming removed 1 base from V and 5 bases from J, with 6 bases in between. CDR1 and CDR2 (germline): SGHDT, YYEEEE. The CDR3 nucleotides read TGTGCCAGCAGCTTGTATGGTACTGAAGCTTTCTTT. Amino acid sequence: CASSLYGTEAFF.

The CDR3 DNA sequence: TGTGCCAGCAGCCAGGAGGGAGGGACAATGGGGCAGTTCTTC. Its protein is CASSQEGGTMGQFF. The chain combines TRBV3-1 (or the pseudogene TRBV3-2) with TRBJ2-1; TRBD2 might be the D (7 bases). V was clipped by 3 bases and J by 12 bases, with 18 bases between them. The CDR3 loop spans 14 amino acids. Germline V gives CDR1 LGHDT, CDR2 YNNKEL (reference sequence).